This TCR beta chain comes out of a study of vaccination effects on CD4 cells after COVID-19. Study overall: Both of the two convalescent patients gave a sample, one 16 days and one a week before vaccination.

The repertoire was sequenced with immunoSEQ multiplex PCR; TCRdb's copy has only in-frame clones and lacks some. The data contain 50,000 to 70,000 clones, approximately 72% of them seen just once; the ten biggest clones take up under 30%. The CDR3 is 17 amino acids. V lost 4 bases to trimming and J lost 3 bases; unmatched junction nucleotides: 5. Per the germline V gene, CDR1 is PRHDT and CDR2 is FYEKMQ (reference sequence). With respect to this clone: The antigen is unknown.

Findings and caveats of the study: Clones from infection and from vaccination both contracted markedly late after vaccination.

On roughly day 10 of culture, CD4+ T cells were separated out. The chain couples TRBV13 to TRBJ2-1, with 14 bases matching TRBD2. Sequenced material: CD4+ T cells from PBMCs cultured without peptide, taken before COVID-19 vaccination. This clonotype originated in a human donor who had a prior SARS-CoV-2 infection. The CDR3 is CASSSPGTSGGYNEQFF. CDR3 DNA sequence: TGTGCCAGCAGCTCCCCCGGGACTAGCGGGGGCTACAATGAGCAGTTCTTC.